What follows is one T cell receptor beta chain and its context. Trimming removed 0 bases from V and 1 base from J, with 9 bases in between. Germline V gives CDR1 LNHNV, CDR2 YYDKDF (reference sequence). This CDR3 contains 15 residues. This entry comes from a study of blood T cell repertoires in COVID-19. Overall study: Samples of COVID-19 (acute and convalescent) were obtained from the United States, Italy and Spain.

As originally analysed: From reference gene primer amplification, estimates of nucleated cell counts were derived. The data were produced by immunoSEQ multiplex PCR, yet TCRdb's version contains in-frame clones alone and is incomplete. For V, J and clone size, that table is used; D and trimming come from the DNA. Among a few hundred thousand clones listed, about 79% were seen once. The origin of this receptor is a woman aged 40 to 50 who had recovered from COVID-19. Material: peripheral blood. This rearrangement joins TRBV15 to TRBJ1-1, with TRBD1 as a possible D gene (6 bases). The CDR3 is CATSRDRGQNTEAFF. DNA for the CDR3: TGTGCCACCAGCAGAGACAGGGGACAGAACACTGAAGCTTTCTTT. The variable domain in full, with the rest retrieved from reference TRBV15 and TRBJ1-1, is DAMVIQNPRYQVTQFGKPVTLSCSQTLNHNVMYWYQQKSSQAPKLLFHYYDKDFNNEADTPDNFQSRRPNTSFCFLDIRSPGLGDTAMYLCATSRDRGQNTEAFFGQGTRLTVV.